This T cell receptor (beta chain) was profiled in a study of CD8+ T cells in alopecia areata (dated by TCRdb to 2016 to 2019). With respect to the entire study: Treated patients were enrolled in an open-label pilot trial of oral tofacitinib at 5 to 10 mg twice daily for moderate-to-severe alopecia areata. Tofacitinib was administered for 6 to 18 months, and 6 months of follow-up off drug were then conducted to assess delayed response and recurrence. High-throughput TCRbeta sequencing was used to examine T cell clonal expansion in alopecia areata in both the C3H/HeJ mouse model and human patients. On the human side, TCRbeta sequencing was run on scalp tissue and on sorted CD4+ and CD8+ peripheral blood T cells from healthy controls and from alopecia areata patients with either patchy or totalis/universalis disease. Tofacitinib-treated patients had biopsies at baseline and at 4 and 24 weeks of treatment, with a later scalp biopsy in several patients. Scalp clonality was compared among normal scalp (n=4), patchy alopecia areata scalp (n=8), and alopecia totalis/universalis scalp (n=8). RNA was obtained with the PAXgene miRNA kit for fixed scalp, the miRNeasy kit for PBMCs, and the RNeasy kit for mouse skin. TCRbeta CDR3 regions were amplified by immunoSEQ multiplex PCR with 35 Vbeta forward and 13 Jbeta reverse primers.

The full study reports these points: TCR sequences shared between patients were less clear than in mice, possibly partly because of HLA diversity in the patient population. Scalp TCR repertoire analysis is complicated because resident alphabeta T cells in normal human skin are also sequenced, whereas mouse skin is dominated by gammadelta T cells. Compared with normal scalp, lesional scalp had higher clonality and more expanded CD8+ clones, particularly in alopecia totalis/universalis, a pattern that suggests antigenic drive.

From cysteine to phenylalanine, the CDR3 is 11 amino acids long. Only CDR3 DNA is held: 33 bases, read in frame from base 1. The junction carries 6 bases between V and J, which are trimmed by 7 bases and 0 bases respectively. Per the germline V gene, SQVTM is the CDR1 and ANQGSEA is the CDR2. The library was generated by the immunoSEQ multiplex PCR assay. To provide template for TCR sequencing, every sample had RNA extracted and reverse transcribed into cDNA. SuperScript III was used for first-strand cDNA synthesis, primed with a 2:1 mix of oligo-dT and random hexamers. A synthetic immune receptor repertoire was used to gauge amplification bias, and whatever bias remained was removed computationally. In the paper's pipeline: Raw reads were preprocessed to remove errors, and CDR3 was defined by IMGT conventions from the conserved cysteine to phenylalanine. Clonality was computed by normalizing Shannon entropy by log2 of the number of productive unique TCRs and subtracting the result from 1. Whether each scalp clone was CD4 or CD8 was inferred by checking scalp TCRbeta sequences against the CD4 and CD8 repertoires from sorted blood. TCRdb stores this immuneACCESS table with in-frame sequences only. Part of the clones is absent; in the studies checked, under half of the shortfall reflects unresolved V genes, and no reason is known for the rest. D and trimming come from the DNA, and the V and J calls and clone size come from that table. The sample table shows some 110,000 clones, and less than 45% are seen once. The ten largest make up approximately 3.3% of the sample.

For this clone: The clone's antigen remains unknown. No much larger clone is present one base from it, and per-base qualities are unavailable.

Lesional scalp punch biopsies and peripheral blood were obtained from alopecia areata patients. PBMCs were isolated by density centrifugation and stained for CD3, CD4 and CD8, after which CD4+ and CD8+ T cells were sorted on a FACSAria. This receptor chain uses TRBV29-1 and TRBJ1-1, with the D segment identity uncertain. The receptor comes from a human donor with alopecia areata. Material: CD4+ T cells sorted from blood. The nucleotide sequence is TGCAGCGCTAATATGAACACTGAAGCTTTCTTT. Translated, it reads CSANMNTEAFF. The full variable domain, completed from the reference TRBV29-1 and TRBJ1-1 proteins outside the CDR3, reads SAVISQKPSRDICQRGTSLTIQCQVDSQVTMMFWYRQQPGQSLTLIATANQGSEATYESGFVIDKFPISRPNLTFSTLTVSNMSPEDSSIYLCSANMNTEAFFGQGTRLTVV.